What follows are 18 T cell receptor beta chains derived from one specimen sequenced in a study of shared clonotypes between healthy human individuals. Data came from immunoSEQ multiplex PCR; TCRdb stores just in-frame clones and leaves some out. Here the sample spans around 550,000 clones, about 96% being singletons. Sequenced: naive CD4+ T cells sorted from blood. The subset denotes: CD45RA+ positively selected. These TCRs come from a woman aged 25 to 39 in good health.

The chain employs TRBV11-2 and TRBJ1-3; D is perhaps TRBD1 (6 bases). With 2 bases removed from V and 0 bases from J, the gap between germline ends came to 14 bases. The V gene's germline CDR1 is SGHAT and CDR2 FQNNGV. The CDR3 totals 17 residues. CDR3 coding DNA: TGTGCCAGCAGCTTATCAACAGGGCGCCTCTCTGGAAACACCATATATTTT. It encodes CASSLSTGRLSGNTIYF.

The V gene is TRBV6-5, the J gene TRBJ1-3, with D maybe TRBD1 (5 bases). The CDR3 covers 16 residues. Trimming left V 0 bases short and J 0 bases short, with 9 bases between. CDR1 and CDR2 (germline): MNHEY, SVGAGI. This CDR3 reads CASSYSGTVSGNTIYF. The CDR3 DNA reads TGTGCCAGCAGTTACTCGGGGACGGTCTCTGGAAACACCATATATTTT.

V gene TRBV19 combines with J gene TRBJ2-7; TRBD2 matches at 12 bases. The germline CDR1 and CDR2 sequences are LNHDA and SQIVND (reference sequence). The V gene end was trimmed by 4 bases and the J gene end by 5 bases; junction bases not matched to a gene: 12. This CDR3 contains 17 residues. The CDR3 is CASSKLQTSGRFNEQYF. CDR3 DNA sequence: TGTGCCAGTAGTAAGCTGCAGACTAGCGGGAGATTCAACGAGCAGTACTTC.

The chain joins TRBV7-2 to TRBJ2-7; TRBD2 might be the D (6 bases). The CDR3 runs 15 residues. The V gene lost 1 base and the J gene lost 2 bases, with 12 bases spanning the gap. In germline, CDR1 is SGHTA, CDR2 FQGNSA. CDR3 sequence: CASSLGGGKTYEQYF. In DNA form, the CDR3 reads TGTGCCAGCAGCTTAGGGGGCGGGAAGACCTACGAGCAGTACTTC.

The V call is TRBV7-2, the J call TRBJ2-5; 8 bases align to TRBD2. With 6 bases clipped from V and 5 bases from J, the junction kept 14 bases outside the gene matches. In germline, CDR1 is SGHTA, CDR2 FQGNSA. The CDR3 is 16 amino acids. For the CDR3, the DNA is TGTGCCAGCAGTTTTCGAACTAGCGGAGGGGGGGAGACCCAGTACTTC. It codes for CASSFRTSGGGETQYF.

The chain couples TRBV5-1 to TRBJ1-2, with D uncertain. This CDR3 is built from 12 residues. Germline V lookup: CDR1 SGHRS, CDR2 YFSETQ. The ends were cut back, 0 bases at V and 3 bases at J, with 3 bases in the middle. For the CDR3, the DNA is TGCGCCAGCAGCTTGGGGGACTATGGCTACACCTTC. Protein: CASSLGDYGYTF. The full variable domain, completed using reference TRBV5-1 and TRBJ1-2, is KAGVTQTPRYLIKTRGQQVTLSCSPISGHRSVSWYQQTPGQGLQFLFEYFSETQRNKGNFPGRFSGRQFSNSRSEMNVSTLELGDSALYLCASSLGDYGYTFGSGTRLTVV.

The V and J genes are TRBV19 and TRBJ2-7; D uncertain. Deletions cut 0 bases from V and 3 bases from J, with 9 bases between. Germline V gene data show CDR1 as LNHDA and CDR2 as SQIVND (reference sequence). This CDR3 has 14 amino acids. The DNA of the CDR3 is TGTGCCAGTAGTATAGATGGTACAAACTACGAGCAGTACTTC. Amino acid sequence: CASSIDGTNYEQYF.

This rearrangement joins TRBV19 to TRBJ2-1; a weak D match, TRBD1 (5 bases). The germline V gene encodes CDR1 LNHDA and CDR2 SQIVND (reference sequence). V shed 0 bases and J shed 7 bases, with 13 bases lying between them. This CDR3 has 15 amino acids. The CDR3 DNA reads TGTGCCAGTAGTATAGATGGGGCCCAGTCGAATGAGCAGTTCTTC. This gives the protein CASSIDGAQSNEQFF.

V gene TRBV28 combines with J gene TRBJ2-7; 7 nucleotides line up with TRBD2. This CDR3 comprises 15 residues. The trim removed 8 bases at V and 3 bases at J, leaving 13 bases unmatched. Germline V CDR1 and CDR2: MDHEN, SYDVKM. The CDR3 nucleotides are TGTGCCAGCCAGGGAGGGCCTGGTCTTATCTACGAGCAGTACTTC. It codes for CASQGGPGLIYEQYF.

V is TRBV20-1 and J is TRBJ2-5; possibly TRBD1 for D (5 bases). The V gene's germline CDR1 is DFQATT and CDR2 SNEGSKA (reference sequence). Trimming cost V 7 bases and J 4 bases, with 10 bases left between them. The CDR3 runs 11 residues. CDR3 DNA: TGCAGTGGCCAGGGTGGAGAGACCCAGTACTTC. This sequence encodes CSGQGGETQYF.

The chain employs TRBV11-2 and TRBJ2-7, with no clear D. CDR1 and CDR2 from the germline V gene are SGHAT and FQNNGV. Trimming left V 5 bases short and J 2 bases short, with 16 bases between. The CDR3 is 15 residues long. The CDR3 sequence is CASSRSSSGPYEQYF. CDR3 in DNA: TGTGCCAGCAGCCGATCCTCGTCGGGTCCCTACGAGCAGTACTTC.

This chain links TRBV7-7 with TRBJ2-3; D gene ambiguous. The V gene lost 5 bases and the J gene lost 2 bases, with 14 bases spanning the gap. This CDR3 is built from 15 residues. The V gene's germline CDR1 is SSHAT and CDR2 FNYEAQ (reference sequence). The CDR3: CASSRMVGNTDTQYF. The CDR3 nucleotides are TGTGCCAGCAGCCGCATGGTAGGAAACACAGATACGCAGTATTTT. The variable domain in full, completed from reference TRBV7-7 and TRBJ2-3, reads GAGVSQSPRYKVTKRGQDVTLRCDPISSHATLYWYQQALGQGPEFLTYFNYEAQPDKSGLPSDRFSAERPEGSISTLTIQRTEQRDSAMYRCASSRMVGNTDTQYFGPGTRLTVL.

This chain joins TRBV28 and TRBJ2-1; 7 positions match TRBD2. Looked up from germline, CDR1 is MDHEN and CDR2 is SYDVKM. The CDR3 consists of 15 residues. J was trimmed by 7 bases and V by 3 bases; bases with no gene match: 9. The CDR3 here is CASSLIRGRGNEQFF. Written as DNA, the CDR3 is TGTGCCAGCAGTTTGATACGCGGGAGAGGTAATGAGCAGTTCTTC.

CDR3 in DNA: TGTGCCAGCAGCTCCGGGGGAAAGGATGAAAAACTGTTTTTT. Amino acids: CASSSGGKDEKLFF. V usage is TRBV7-9 and J usage is TRBJ1-4; possibly TRBD1 for D (5 bases). V gave up 4 bases and J gave up 6 bases, with 12 bases separating them. CDR3 length: 14 residues. CDR1 and CDR2 from the germline V gene are SEHNR and FQNEAQ (reference sequence).

The chain carries TRBV7-2 and TRBJ1-1; 8 nucleotides align to TRBD1. There are 13 residues in the CDR3. Germline assignment: CDR1 SGHTA and CDR2 FQGNSA. Trimming removed 6 bases from V and 4 bases from J; junction bases left unmatched: 4. In nucleotides, the CDR3 is TGTGCCAGCAGGTGGACAGGGTTCACTGAAGCTTTCTTT. Amino acid sequence: CASRWTGFTEAFF.

The chain has TRBV6-6 and TRBJ1-2, with D maybe TRBD1 (6 bases). CDR1 is MNHNY and CDR2 is SVGAGI in the germline V gene (reference sequence). The CDR3 has 15 amino acids. V was shortened by 6 bases and J by 6 bases, with 20 bases between the two germline ends. Here the CDR3 DNA reads TGTGCCAGCAGCACCCGGTCCGGGGGGCCGGATGGCTACACCTTC. Protein: CASSTRSGGPDGYTF.

The chain links TRBV6-1 to TRBJ1-4; D may be TRBD1 (6 bases). There are 14 residues in the CDR3. V was trimmed by 5 bases and J by 3 bases, leaving 10 bases between them. From germline, CDR1 is MNHNS and CDR2 SASEGT. CDR3 sequence (DNA): TGTGCCAGCAGTTCCGGACAGTCTAATGAAAAACTGTTTTTT. Amino acids: CASSSGQSNEKLFF.

This chain connects TRBV5-1 to TRBJ2-5, with a possible D match to TRBD1 (6 bases). Trimming took 4 bases from V and 2 from J, leaving 18 bases between them. The CDR3 has 16 residues. The germline V gene encodes CDR1 SGHRS and CDR2 YFSETQ. Written as DNA, the CDR3 is TGCGCCAGCAGCCGGGTGCCCCCCGGACAGCAAGAGACCCAGTACTTC. This encodes CASSRVPPGQQETQYF.